A selection of T cell receptor beta chains follows, all from one sample in a study of blood T cells in healthy people across ages. Each CDR3 protein gets one entry after TCRdb re-called the 5' RACE reads with MiXCR. The sample has some 700,000 distinct CDR3 sequences; roughly 47% are singletons. The specimen was blood. These receptor sequences come from a woman aged 55-69 years in good health. Each CDR3 is given with its conserved first and last residue. D genes are given only for firm matches. Some rows have no size entry. The others give once, few or many, or a class for an expanded clone.

j_gene,d_gene,v_gene,abundance,CDR3aa,CDR3nt
TRBJ1-1,.,TRBV25-1,many,CASRTSTEAFF,TGTGCCAGCAGGACGAGTACTGAAGCTTTCTTT
TRBJ2-3,TRBD1,TRBV6-1,few,CASSEMRQGSDTQYF,TGTGCCAGCAGTGAAATGCGACAGGGATCAGATACGCAGTATTTT
TRBJ2-1,TRBD2,TRBV12-3/TRBV12-4,many,CASSPGTSGGQQFF,TGTGCCAGCAGTCCCGGGACTAGCGGGGGCCAGCAGTTCTTC
TRBJ1-2,.,TRBV20-1,.,CSAQEYYGYTF,TGCAGTGCTCAGGAATACTATGGCTACACCTTC
TRBJ1-2,TRBD1,TRBV2,once,CASRDPGYRGFHGYTF,TGTGCCAGCAGGGACCCCGGGTACAGGGGGTTTCATGGCTACACTTTC
TRBJ2-4,TRBD2,TRBV4-2,few,CASSQEGGTSDIQYF,TGTGCCAGCAGCCAAGAGGGGGGGACTAGTGACATTCAGTACTTC
TRBJ2-6,TRBD1,TRBV27,.,CASSLRDRVDSGANVLTF,TGTGCCAGCAGTTTACGGGACAGAGTAGACTCTGGGGCCAACGTCCTGACTTTC
TRBJ2-4,TRBD2,TRBV13,.,CASNSNGGGINGNIQYF,TGTGCCAGCAACTCAAACGGGGGGGGGATAAACGGAAACATTCAGTACTTC
TRBJ2-5,.,TRBV3-1,many,CASSQEASTWETQYF,TGTGCCAGCAGCCAGGAGGCTAGTACATGGGAGACCCAGTACTTC
TRBJ1-2,.,TRBV12-3/TRBV12-4,many,CASSRTANYGYTF,TGTGCCAGCAGCCGGACTGCTAACTATGGCTACACCTTC
TRBJ2-7,.,TRBV29-1,.,CSAGASYNEQYF,TGCAGCGCAGGGGCTAGCTACAATGAGCAGTACTTC
TRBJ2-3,TRBD2,TRBV14,.,CASSPRLAGGIDTQYF,TGTGCCAGCAGCCCGCGGTTAGCGGGGGGTATAGATACGCAGTATTTT
TRBJ2-3,TRBD2,TRBV12-3/TRBV12-4,.,CASSMTSGGTDTQYF,TGTGCCAGCAGCATGACTAGCGGGGGCACAGATACGCAGTATTTT
TRBJ2-7,TRBD1,TRBV20-1,few,CSARQGEAYEQYF,TGCAGTGCCAGACAGGGGGAAGCCTACGAGCAGTACTTC
TRBJ1-1,.,TRBV5-6,few,CASSLVEGMLTEAFF,TGTGCCAGCAGCTTGGTGGAGGGGATGTTGACTGAAGCTTTCTTT
TRBJ1-1,.,TRBV27,.,CASLRVGRLNTEAFF,TGTGCCAGCTTGAGAGTAGGGAGATTGAACACTGAAGCTTTCTTT
TRBJ2-4,.,TRBV20-1,.,CSAGRVAKNIQYF,TGCAGCGCGGGAAGGGTAGCCAAAAACATTCAGTACTTC
TRBJ2-7,.,TRBV25-1,few,CASSEHLEQYF,TGTGCCAGCAGTGAGCACCTCGAGCAGTACTTC
TRBJ1-1,TRBD1,TRBV12-3/TRBV12-4,.,CASSSRGQGWTEAFF,TGTGCCAGCAGTAGCCGGGGACAGGGTTGGACTGAAGCTTTCTTT
TRBJ2-3,.,TRBV7-9,few,CASSPNVGPADTQYF,.
TRBJ2-5,.,TRBV20-1,.,CSARSPAELQETQYF,TGCAGTGCTAGGAGCCCCGCGGAGCTTCAAGAGACCCAGTACTTC
TRBJ2-1,TRBD2,TRBV9,few,CASSVQTGGRGLNEQFF,TGTGCCAGCAGCGTACAGACCGGCGGGAGGGGCCTCAATGAGCAGTTCTTC
TRBJ2-1,.,TRBV7-3,few,CASTQGGGGGNNEQFF,TGTGCCAGCACCCAGGGGGGGGGCGGGGGTAACAATGAGCAGTTCTTC
TRBJ2-7,.,TRBV18,.,CASSPGSEGRYEQYF,TGTGCCAGCTCACCGGGGTCCGAGGGACGCTACGAGCAGTACTTC
TRBJ2-2,.,TRBV3-1,few,CASSLGQPNTGELFF,TGTGCCAGCAGCCTCGGACAGCCGAACACCGGGGAGCTGTTTTTT
TRBJ1-1,.,TRBV3-1,.,CASSQTGRTGAFF,TGTGCCAGCAGCCAAACAGGGAGAACAGGAGCTTTCTTT
TRBJ2-1,TRBD1,TRBV28,few,CASSLSGTGGRSEQFF,TGTGCCAGCAGTTTATCAGGGACAGGGGGCCGGAGTGAGCAGTTCTTC